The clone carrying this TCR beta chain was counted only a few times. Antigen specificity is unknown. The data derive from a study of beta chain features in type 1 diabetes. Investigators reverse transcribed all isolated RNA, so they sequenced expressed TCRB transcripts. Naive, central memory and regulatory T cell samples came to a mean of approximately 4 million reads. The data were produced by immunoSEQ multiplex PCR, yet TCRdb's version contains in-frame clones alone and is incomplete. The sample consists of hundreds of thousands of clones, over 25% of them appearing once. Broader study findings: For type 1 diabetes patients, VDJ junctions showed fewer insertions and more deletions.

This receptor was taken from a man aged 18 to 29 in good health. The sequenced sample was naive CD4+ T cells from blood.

The CDR3 DNA reads as TGTGCCAGCAGCGTAGTGGGGTGGGAGACCCAGTACTTC. Translating gives CASSVVGWETQYF. The gene calls are TRBV9 and TRBJ2-5; no definite D call. The germline V gene encodes CDR1 SGDLS and CDR2 YYNGEE. This CDR3 contains 13 residues. The V and J ends lost 0 bases and 5 bases respectively, with 8 bases between them. The complete variable domain, with remaining parts taken from reference TRBV9 and TRBJ2-5, reads DSGVTQTPKHLITATGQRVTLRCSPRSGDLSVYWYQQSLDQGLQFLIQYYNGEERAKGNILERFSAQQFPDLHSELNLSSLELGDSALYFCASSVVGWETQYFGPGTRLLVL.